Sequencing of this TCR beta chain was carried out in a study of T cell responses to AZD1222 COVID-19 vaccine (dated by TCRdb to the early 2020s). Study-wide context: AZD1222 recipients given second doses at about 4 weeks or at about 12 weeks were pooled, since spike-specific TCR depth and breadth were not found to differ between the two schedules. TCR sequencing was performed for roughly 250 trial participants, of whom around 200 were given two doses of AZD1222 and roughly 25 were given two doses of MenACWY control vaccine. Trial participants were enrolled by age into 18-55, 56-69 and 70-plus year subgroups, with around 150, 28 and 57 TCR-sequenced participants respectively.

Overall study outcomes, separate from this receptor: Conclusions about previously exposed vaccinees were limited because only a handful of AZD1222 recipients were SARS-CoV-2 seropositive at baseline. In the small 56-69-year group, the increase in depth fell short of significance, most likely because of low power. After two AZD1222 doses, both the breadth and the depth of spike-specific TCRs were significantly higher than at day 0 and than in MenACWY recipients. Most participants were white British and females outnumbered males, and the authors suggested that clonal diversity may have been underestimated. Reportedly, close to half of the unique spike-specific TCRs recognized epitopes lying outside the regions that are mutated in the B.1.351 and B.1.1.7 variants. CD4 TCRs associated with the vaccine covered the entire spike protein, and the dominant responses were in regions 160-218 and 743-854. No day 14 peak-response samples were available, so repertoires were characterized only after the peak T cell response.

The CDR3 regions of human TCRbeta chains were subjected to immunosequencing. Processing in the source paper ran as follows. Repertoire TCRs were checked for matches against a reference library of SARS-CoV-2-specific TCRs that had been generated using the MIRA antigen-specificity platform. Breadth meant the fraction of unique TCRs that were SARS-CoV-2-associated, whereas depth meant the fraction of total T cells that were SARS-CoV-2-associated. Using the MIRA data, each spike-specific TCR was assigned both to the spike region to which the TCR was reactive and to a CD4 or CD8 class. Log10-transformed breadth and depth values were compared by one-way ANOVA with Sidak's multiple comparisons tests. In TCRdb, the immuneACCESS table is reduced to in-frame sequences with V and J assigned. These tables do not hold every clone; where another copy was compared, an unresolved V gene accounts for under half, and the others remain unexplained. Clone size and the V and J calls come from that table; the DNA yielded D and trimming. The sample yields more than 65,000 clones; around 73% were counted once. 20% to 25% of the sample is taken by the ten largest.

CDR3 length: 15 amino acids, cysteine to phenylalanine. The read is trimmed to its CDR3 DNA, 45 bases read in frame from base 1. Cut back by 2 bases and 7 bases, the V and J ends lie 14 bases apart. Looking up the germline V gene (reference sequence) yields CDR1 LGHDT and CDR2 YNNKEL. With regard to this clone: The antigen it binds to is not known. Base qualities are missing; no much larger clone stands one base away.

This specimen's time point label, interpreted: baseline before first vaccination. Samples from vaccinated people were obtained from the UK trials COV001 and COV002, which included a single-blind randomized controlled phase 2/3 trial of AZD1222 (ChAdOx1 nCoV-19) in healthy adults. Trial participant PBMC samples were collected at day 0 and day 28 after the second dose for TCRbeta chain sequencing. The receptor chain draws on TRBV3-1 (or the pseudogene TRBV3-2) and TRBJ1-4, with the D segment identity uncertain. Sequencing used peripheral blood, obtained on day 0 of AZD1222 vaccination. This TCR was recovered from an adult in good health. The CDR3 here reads CASSQSYANLEKLFF. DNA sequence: TGTGCCAGCAGCCAAAGTTACGCCAACCTTGAAAAACTGTTTTTT.